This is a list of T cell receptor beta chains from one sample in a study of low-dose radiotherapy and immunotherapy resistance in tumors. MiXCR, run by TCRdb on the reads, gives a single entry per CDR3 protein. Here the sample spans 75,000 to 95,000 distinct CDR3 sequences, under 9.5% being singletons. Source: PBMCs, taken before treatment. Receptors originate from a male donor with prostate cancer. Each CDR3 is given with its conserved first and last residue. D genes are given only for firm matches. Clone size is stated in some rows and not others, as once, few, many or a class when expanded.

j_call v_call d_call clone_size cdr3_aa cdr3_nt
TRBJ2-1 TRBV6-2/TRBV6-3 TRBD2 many CASSNEFPRTSGYGQFF TGTGCCAGCAGCAACGAATTCCCCAGGACTAGCGGCTACGGGCAGTTCTTC
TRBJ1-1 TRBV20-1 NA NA CSARDRVVQGHAEAFF TGCAGTGCTAGAGATAGGGTAGTCCAAGGGCACGCTGAAGCTTTCTTT
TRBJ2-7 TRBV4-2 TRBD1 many CASSAGTGNEQYF TGTGCCAGCAGCGCAGGGACAGGGAACGAGCAGTACTTC
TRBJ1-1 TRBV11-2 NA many CASSLEFWNTEAFF TGTGCCAGCAGCTTAGAATTTTGGAACACTGAAGCTTTCTTT
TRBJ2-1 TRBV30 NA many CAWSVRASSYNEQFF TGTGCCTGGAGTGTACGCGCGAGCTCCTACAATGAGCAGTTCTTC
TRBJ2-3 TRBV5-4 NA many CASSWGDTQYF TGTGCCAGCAGCTGGGGGGATACGCAGTATTTT
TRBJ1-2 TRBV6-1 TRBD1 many CASSPDREPNYGYTF TGTGCCAGCAGTCCGGACAGGGAGCCCAACTATGGCTACACCTTC
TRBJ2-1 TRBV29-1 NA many CSVEDLTASSYNEQFF TGCAGCGTTGAAGATTTAACGGCGAGCTCCTACAATGAGCAGTTCTTC
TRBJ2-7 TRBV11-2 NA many CASSTGPTSYEQYF TGTGCCAGCAGCACCGGGCCAACTTCCTACGAGCAGTACTTC
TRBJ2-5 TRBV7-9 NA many CASSLGSKTQYF TGTGCCAGCAGTTTAGGGTCGAAGACCCAGTACTTC
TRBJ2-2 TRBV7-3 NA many CASSLTENTGELFF TGTGCCAGCAGCTTAACAGAGAACACCGGGGAGCTGTTTTTT
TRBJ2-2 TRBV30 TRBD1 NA CAWDRGNTGELFF TGTGCCTGGGACAGGGGTAACACCGGGGAGCTGTTTTTT
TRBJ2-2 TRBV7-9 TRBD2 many CASSTLAVRTGELFF TGTGCCAGCAGCACACTAGCGGTCCGCACCGGGGAGCTGTTTTTT
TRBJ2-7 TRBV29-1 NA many CSGAGAYEQYF TGCAGCGGGGCCGGAGCCTACGAGCAGTACTTC
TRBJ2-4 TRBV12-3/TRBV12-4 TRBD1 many CASSLIQGQNIQYF TGTGCCAGCAGTTTGATACAGGGGCAAAACATTCAGTACTTC
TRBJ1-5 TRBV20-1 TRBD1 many CSARPRDRYNQPQHF TGCAGTGCTAGACCCAGGGACAGGTATAATCAGCCCCAGCATTTT